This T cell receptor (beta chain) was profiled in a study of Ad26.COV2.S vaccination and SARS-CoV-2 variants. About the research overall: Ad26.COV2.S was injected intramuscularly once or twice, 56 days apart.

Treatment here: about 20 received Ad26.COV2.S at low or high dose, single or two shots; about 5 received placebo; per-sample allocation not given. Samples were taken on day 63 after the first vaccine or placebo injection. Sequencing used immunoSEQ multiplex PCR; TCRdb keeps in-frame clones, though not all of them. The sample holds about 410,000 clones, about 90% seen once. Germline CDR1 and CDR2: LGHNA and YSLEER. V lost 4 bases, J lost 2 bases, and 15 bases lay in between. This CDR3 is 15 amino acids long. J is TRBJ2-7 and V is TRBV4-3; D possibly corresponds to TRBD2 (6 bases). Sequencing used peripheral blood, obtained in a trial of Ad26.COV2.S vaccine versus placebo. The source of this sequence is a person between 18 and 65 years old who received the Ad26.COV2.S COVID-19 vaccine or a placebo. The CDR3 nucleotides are TGCGCCAGCAGCCCCACTAGCTCCACTCCCTACGAGCAGTACTTC. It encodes CASSPTSSTPYEQYF.